A selection of T cell receptor beta chains follows, all from one sample in a study of control samples from healthy donors and cancer patients. Clones were read by immunoSEQ multiplex PCR, and TCRdb kept only the in-frame ones, dropping some. The profile shows 100,000 to 150,000 clones, approximately 94% of them singletons. Sequencing input: blood. Receptors originate from a man aged 30 to 39 in good health. CDR3s include the opening cysteine and the closing phenylalanine or tryptophan. The D gene is left open where the match is weak. A row's size may be missing; if present it is once, few, many or a size class.

v_gene,abundance,d_gene,j_gene,CDR3nt,CDR3aa
TRBV28,-,-,TRBJ2-7,TGTGCCAGCAGTCCCTCCCTGACAGGACTATACGAGCAGTACTTC,CASSPSLTGLYEQYF
TRBV7-3,-,-,TRBJ2-2,TGTGCCAGCAGATCCCAGACGAACACCGGGGAGCTGTTTTTT,CASRSQTNTGELFF
TRBV27,-,TRBD1,TRBJ1-1,TGTGCCAGCAGTACCACAGGGGGCGCATGGAACACTGAAGCTTTCTTT,CASSTTGGAWNTEAFF
TRBV7-9,-,-,TRBJ2-3,TGTGCCAGCAGCTTAAGAGATACGCAGTATTTT,CASSLRDTQYF
TRBV27,once,-,TRBJ1-1,TGTGCCAGAACCAGGTTCCTTAACACTGAAGCTTTCTTT,CARTRFLNTEAFF
TRBV4-2,-,TRBD1,TRBJ2-2,TGTGCCAGCAGCCAAGGGCCGGGACAGGGGGCCATCGGGGAGCTGTTTTTT,CASSQGPGQGAIGELFF
TRBV2,-,TRBD1,TRBJ1-1,TGTGCCAGCGCCAGGGGGGGAGCTTTCTTT,CASARGGAFF
TRBV19,-,-,TRBJ1-5,TGTGCCAGTAGTATCGACAGTAGCAATCAGCCCCAGCATTTT,CASSIDSSNQPQHF
TRBV30,-,-,TRBJ1-6,TGTGCCTGGAGTCTCGGACAGCTTCCAGGGCCCCTCCACTTT,CAWSLGQLPGPLHF
TRBV4-1,-,-,TRBJ1-2,TGCGCCAGCAGCCACCCGGGCAGAGCTAACTATGGCTACACCTTC,CASSHPGRANYGYTF
TRBV24-1,-,-,TRBJ2-5,TGTGCCACCAGTGATTCCTCAGGGGGAGGAGAGACCCAGTACTTC,CATSDSSGGGETQYF
TRBV27,-,-,TRBJ2-7,TGTGCCACAACCCCGGGACGTGGACTCGGCTACGAGCAGTACTTC,CATTPGRGLGYEQYF
TRBV2,-,-,TRBJ2-7,TGTGCCAGCAGACCGAAGACAGCCGGCATACGACCATACGAGCAGTACTTC,CASRPKTAGIRPYEQYF
TRBV2,-,TRBD1,TRBJ2-7,TGTGCCAGCAGGGGGACAGGATCCTACGAGCAGTACTTC,CASRGTGSYEQYF
TRBV28,-,-,TRBJ1-2,TGTGCCATCCTACAGACCGCCCGTGGCTACACCTTC,CAILQTARGYTF
TRBV15,-,TRBD1,TRBJ1-6,TGTGCCACCCGCCGGGGACAGCGCTATATGAATTCACCCCTCCACTTT,CATRRGQRYMNSPLHF
TRBV11-2,-,-,TRBJ2-7,TGTGCCAGCAGCTTAGATCTAGGAAGCTCCTACGAGCAGTACTTC,CASSLDLGSSYEQYF
TRBV5-1,-,TRBD2,TRBJ2-1,TGCGCCAGCAGCCCAGAGGGACTAGCCAATGAGCAGTTCTTC,CASSPEGLANEQFF
TRBV2,-,TRBD1,TRBJ1-6,TGTGCCAGCAGAGACCAGGGGACAGCTAATTCACCCCTCCACTTT,CASRDQGTANSPLHF
TRBV21-1,once,-,TRBJ1-5,TGTGCCAGCAGCAAAGTATGGGACGGGGGCGATCAGCCCCAGCATTTT,CASSKVWDGGDQPQHF
TRBV5-4,-,TRBD1,TRBJ2-7,TGTGCCAGCAGCCGGGGACAGGTTCCCTACGAGCAGTACTTC,CASSRGQVPYEQYF
TRBV7-2,once,-,TRBJ2-3,TGTGCCAGCAGCTTATTGGCTAGTCCCCTAACCTTAATTACAGATACGCAGTATTTT,CASSLLASPLTLITDTQYF
TRBV7-2,-,-,TRBJ1-2,TGTGCCAGCAGCTTAATCGGTGGCTACACCTTC,CASSLIGGYTF
TRBV19,-,-,TRBJ1-3,TGTGCCAGTAGGAGGGGTACGGGACCAGGAAACACCATATATTTT,CASRRGTGPGNTIYF
TRBV5-8,-,-,TRBJ2-5,TGTGCCAGCAGCCCCCTTTGGGGGGAGGAGACCCAGTACTTC,CASSPLWGEETQYF
TRBV2,once,-,TRBJ2-5,TGTGCCAGCAAGCAAGGGGGGGAGACCCAGTACTTC,CASKQGGETQYF